This is a list of T cell receptor beta chains from one sample in a study of T cells in localized non-small cell lung cancer. Method: immunoSEQ multiplex PCR; TCRdb's copy keeps in-frame clones and lacks some. The sample contains 48,000 or so clones, 70% to 80% of which appear only once. Sample: peripheral blood, taken before any cancer treatment. All receptors derive from a man aged 35-69 years with stage I squamous cell lung carcinoma. Each CDR3 is given with its conserved first and last residue. Each record gives: D gene, clone size, J gene, V gene, CDR3 protein, CDR3 DNA. A D gene is named only where the DNA matches it firmly. The size of a clone is reported for some rows only, either as once, few or many, or as a class for expanded clones.

NA NA TRBJ2-5 TRBV6-1 CASSERAGSAQETQYF TGTGCCAGCAGTGAAAGGGCAGGGAGCGCCCAAGAGACCCAGTACTTC
NA medium-sized TRBJ2-3 TRBV6-6 CASRAGDTQYF TGTGCCAGCAGAGCGGGAGATACGCAGTATTTT
NA NA TRBJ2-7 TRBV6-4 CASSGSEEYEQYF TGTGCCAGCAGTGGGTCCGAGGAGTACGAGCAGTACTTC
NA NA TRBJ2-3 TRBV7-2 CASSLRWRGRGTDTQYF TGTGCCAGCAGCTTAAGGTGGCGGGGGCGGGGCACAGATACGCAGTATTTT
NA NA TRBJ2-2 TRBV28 CASSGVRKTGELFF TGTGCCAGCAGTGGAGTCCGGAAAACCGGGGAGCTGTTTTTT
NA NA TRBJ1-1 TRBV9 CASSVEQNTEAFF TGTGCCAGCAGCGTAGAACAGAACACTGAAGCTTTCTTT
NA NA TRBJ1-4 TRBV6-4 CASSDVLAGGGEKLFF TGTGCCAGCAGTGACGTACTAGCGGGGGGAGGGGAAAAACTGTTTTTT
NA NA TRBJ2-1 TRBV18 CASSPKRERGEQFF TGTGCCAGCTCACCTAAACGCGAGCGAGGTGAGCAGTTCTTC
NA NA TRBJ1-1 TRBV7-2 CASSLDTTRAAFF TGTGCCAGCAGCTTAGACACCACACGGGCGGCTTTCTTT
NA NA TRBJ2-3 TRBV4-1 CASSATDTQYF TGCGCCAGCAGCGCCACAGATACGCAGTATTTT
TRBD2 NA TRBJ2-1 TRBV30 CAWRRGGGLGEQFF TGTGCCTGGAGGCGCGGGGGGGGGCTTGGTGAGCAGTTCTTC
NA NA TRBJ1-6 TRBV14 CASSLGSYNSPLHF TGTGCCAGCAGCCTGGGGTCGTATAATTCACCCCTCCACTTT
NA NA TRBJ2-3 TRBV19 CASSIAAASTDTQYF TGTGCCAGTAGTATCGCGGCAGCTAGCACAGATACGCAGTATTTT
NA NA TRBJ2-7 TRBV10-3 CAISEWVGAVTYEQYF TGTGCCATCAGTGAATGGGTGGGAGCGGTAACCTACGAGCAGTACTTC
NA NA TRBJ1-3 TRBV27 CASSLVGPSFSGNTIYF TGTGCCAGCAGTTTAGTGGGGCCATCGTTCTCTGGAAACACCATATATTTT
NA once TRBJ2-2 TRBV7-9 CASSPIPTGELFF TGTGCCAGCAGCCCCATCCCCACCGGGGAGCTGTTTTTT
NA NA TRBJ1-3 TRBV2 CASGFEAGNTIYF TGTGCCAGCGGGTTTGAGGCTGGAAACACCATATATTTT
TRBD1 NA TRBJ2-2 TRBV27 CASRPGQGSLANTGELFF TGTGCCAGCAGGCCGGGACAGGGGTCTCTTGCGAACACCGGGGAGCTGTTTTTT
NA once TRBJ2-3 TRBV9 CASSVEASRGTDTQYF TGTGCCAGCAGCGTAGAGGCCTCAAGGGGCACAGATACGCAGTATTTT
TRBD2 NA TRBJ2-1 TRBV7-2 CASSISRTSGGFSEQFF TGTGCCAGCAGCATCAGCCGGACTAGCGGGGGGTTTAGTGAGCAGTTCTTC
TRBD1 NA TRBJ2-1 TRBV6-4 CASSRDRGLEQFF TGTGCCAGCAGCCGGGACAGGGGACTTGAGCAGTTCTTC
NA NA TRBJ2-3 TRBV11-2 CASSQGFSTDTQYF TGTGCCAGCAGCCAAGGGTTTAGCACAGATACGCAGTATTTT
NA few TRBJ2-2 TRBV5-1 CASSLGNSDTGELFF TGCGCCAGCAGCTTGGGGAATTCCGACACCGGGGAGCTGTTTTTT
NA NA TRBJ1-1 TRBV5-1 CASSVDANTEAFF TGCGCCAGCAGCGTGGACGCGAACACTGAAGCTTTCTTT
NA NA TRBJ2-6 TRBV4-2 CASSQESSGANVLTF TGTGCCAGCAGCCAAGAAAGCTCTGGGGCCAACGTCCTGACTTTC
NA NA TRBJ1-1 TRBV5-5 CASSLQGYTEAFF TGTGCCAGCAGCTTGCAGGGCTACACTGAAGCTTTCTTT
TRBD1 NA TRBJ1-3 TRBV2 CASSAGQGLGNTIYF TGTGCCAGCAGTGCGGGACAGGGGTTAGGAAACACCATATATTTT
NA once TRBJ1-5 TRBV6-1 CASTPQGRGHQPQHF TGTGCCAGCACTCCCCAGGGTCGGGGCCATCAGCCCCAGCATTTT
NA NA TRBJ1-5 TRBV30 CAWSSNVGRPQHF TGTGCCTGGAGTTCCAATGTGGGTCGGCCCCAGCATTTT
TRBD1 NA TRBJ1-2 TRBV19 CASSDTGTGILYGYTF TGTGCCAGTAGTGACACCGGGACAGGGATCCTTTATGGCTACACCTTC
NA NA TRBJ1-1 TRBV6-6 CAIRRNINTEAFF TGTGCCATACGACGGAATATAAACACTGAAGCTTTCTTT
TRBD1 few TRBJ2-1 TRBV7-7 CASSPDRGSYNEQFF TGTGCCAGCAGCCCCGACAGGGGATCCTACAATGAGCAGTTCTTC
NA NA TRBJ2-5 TRBV7-3 CASSWSGLGGQETQYF TGTGCCAGCAGCTGGAGCGGGTTGGGGGGACAAGAGACCCAGTACTTC
TRBD2 many TRBJ2-1 TRBV5-4 CASSPRTSGDNEQFF TGTGCCAGCAGCCCCAGGACTAGCGGCGACAATGAGCAGTTCTTC
TRBD1 NA TRBJ2-7 TRBV28 CASSSTPTGHEQYF TGTGCCAGCAGTTCAACCCCGACAGGGCACGAGCAGTACTTC
NA NA TRBJ1-3 TRBV30 CAWNRGSGNTIYF TGTGCCTGGAATCGGGGCTCTGGAAACACCATATATTTT
NA NA TRBJ1-1 TRBV7-2 CASSLRPRREAFF TGTGCCAGCAGCTTAAGGCCCCGGAGGGAAGCTTTCTTT
TRBD1 NA TRBJ1-2 TRBV6-6 CASRVTGGGYTF TGTGCCAGCAGAGTTACAGGGGGAGGCTACACCTTC
NA NA TRBJ2-7 TRBV30 CALGVRSYEQYF TGTGCCTTGGGGGTTCGATCCTACGAGCAGTACTTC
NA NA TRBJ2-3 TRBV7-9 CASTPKVRLSDTQYF TGTGCCAGTACCCCGAAAGTTAGGCTCTCAGATACGCAGTATTTT
NA NA TRBJ1-2 TRBV7-3 CASSLIRGRINYGYTF TGTGCCAGCAGCTTAATTCGGGGCAGGATAAACTATGGCTACACCTTC
NA NA TRBJ2-2 TRBV12-2 CASRRPSGGAVTGELFF TGTGCAAGTCGCCGCCCTAGCGGGGGGGCGGTCACCGGGGAGCTGTTTTTT
TRBD1 NA TRBJ1-3 TRBV19 CASSVGQITGNTIYF TGTGCCAGTAGTGTGGGACAGATCACGGGAAACACCATATATTTT
TRBD1 NA TRBJ1-2 TRBV27 CASGTGTYYGYTF TGTGCCAGCGGGACAGGGACGTACTATGGCTACACCTTC
TRBD1 NA TRBJ1-6 TRBV6-5 CASSQGQRPPLHF TGTGCCAGCAGCCAGGGACAGCGACCACCCCTCCACTTT
NA NA TRBJ2-7 TRBV5-1 CASSLDGARSYEQYF TGCGCCAGCAGCTTGGATGGGGCGCGATCCTACGAGCAGTACTTC
NA few TRBJ1-6 TRBV2 CASSRDRNSPLHF TGTGCCAGCAGTCGGGACCGCAATTCACCCCTCCACTTT
TRBD1 NA TRBJ1-1 TRBV5-1 CASSADPGTGNTEAFF TGCGCCAGCAGCGCGGACCCCGGGACAGGGAACACTGAAGCTTTCTTT
NA NA TRBJ1-6 TRBV18 CASSSQMSSSYNSPLHF TGTGCCAGCTCATCACAGATGAGCAGCTCCTATAATTCACCCCTCCACTTT
NA NA TRBJ2-3 TRBV19 CASSIDGLRDTQYF TGTGCCAGTAGTATAGATGGCCTCAGGGATACGCAGTATTTT
NA once TRBJ2-7 TRBV19 CASSFAGGRMPLEQYF TGTGCCAGTAGTTTTGCTGGGGGCAGGATGCCCCTCGAGCAGTACTTC